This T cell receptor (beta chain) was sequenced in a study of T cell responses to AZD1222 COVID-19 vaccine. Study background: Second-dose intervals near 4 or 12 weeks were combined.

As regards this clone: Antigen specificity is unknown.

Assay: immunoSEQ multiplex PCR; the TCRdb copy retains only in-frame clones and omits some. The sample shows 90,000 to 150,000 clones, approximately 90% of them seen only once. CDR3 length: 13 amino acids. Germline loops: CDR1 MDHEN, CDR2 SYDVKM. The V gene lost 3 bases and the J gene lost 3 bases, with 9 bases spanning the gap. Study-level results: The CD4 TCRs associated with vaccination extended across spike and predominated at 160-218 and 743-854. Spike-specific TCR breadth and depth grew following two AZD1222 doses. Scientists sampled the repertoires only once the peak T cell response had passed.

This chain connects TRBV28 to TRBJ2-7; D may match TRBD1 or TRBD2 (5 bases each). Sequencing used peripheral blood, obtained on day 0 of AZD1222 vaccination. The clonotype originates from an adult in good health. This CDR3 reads CASSFTGGYEQYF. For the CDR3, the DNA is TGTGCCAGCAGTTTCACTGGGGGCTACGAGCAGTACTTC.